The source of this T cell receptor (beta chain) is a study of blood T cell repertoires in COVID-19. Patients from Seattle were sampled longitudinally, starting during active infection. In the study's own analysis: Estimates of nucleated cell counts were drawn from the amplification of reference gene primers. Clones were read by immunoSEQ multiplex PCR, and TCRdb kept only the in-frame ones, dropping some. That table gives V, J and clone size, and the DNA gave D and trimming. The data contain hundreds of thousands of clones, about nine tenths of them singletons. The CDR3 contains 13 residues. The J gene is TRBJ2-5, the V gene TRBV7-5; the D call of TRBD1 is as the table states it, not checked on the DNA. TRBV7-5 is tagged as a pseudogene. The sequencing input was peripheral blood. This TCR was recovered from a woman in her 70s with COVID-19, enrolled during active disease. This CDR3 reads CARRRQGRETQYF. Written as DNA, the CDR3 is TGTGCCAGAAGAAGACAGGGCCGGGAGACCCAGTACTTC.